This TCR beta chain came from a study of cytomegalovirus exposure and HLA in healthy donors. Study context: Counted in an early data release were about 86 million unique TCRs from HLA-typed donors. Points from the study as a whole: As confirmed in vitro, three CMV-associated chains were specific for CMV antigens.

13 Jbeta primers and 60 Vbeta primers were used for the PCR. Using immunoSEQ multiplex PCR, the repertoire was profiled, and TCRdb retains in-frame clones only, with some absent. The sample lists 140,000 to 150,000 clones, roughly 78% seen once, with under 3% in the top ten. This CDR3 has 16 residues. CDR1 and CDR2 from the germline V gene are SGHRS and YFSETQ. J was trimmed by 4 bases and V by 2 bases; bases with no gene match: 7. In this sample, this clone turned up once. The antigen is not known. The chain joins TRBV5-1 to TRBJ2-5, with 11 bases identical to TRBD2. The receptor was isolated from a man aged 35 to 55 in good health and CMV-seropositive. Sample: PBMCs. CDR3 amino acids: CASSFDVSGRVETQYF. DNA for the CDR3: TGCGCCAGCAGCTTCGACGTTAGCGGGAGGGTAGAGACCCAGTACTTC.